The clone carrying this TCR beta chain showed up just a few times. The data derive from a study of T cells in Graves' hyperthyroidism and ophthalmopathy. On the study more broadly: Peripheral blood collection took place at initial diagnosis, before any treatment.

RNA transcripts provided the source from which TCR beta CDR3 regions were amplified. Carried out on the TCR CDR3, a first-round RT-PCR used the HTBI primer set. Each CDR3 protein is one row after TCRdb ran MiXCR on the multiplex PCR reads. This sample carries fewer than 400,000 distinct CDR3 sequences, over 11% of them seen once, and the ten largest clones take approximately 27%. Each ophthalmopathy patient scored at least 3 on the Clinical Activity Score and at least 4 on NOSPECS grade, with duration under 3 months. The specimen sequenced was blood. The origin of this receptor is a man aged 50-59 years with Graves' ophthalmopathy.

DNA of the CDR3: TGTGCCAGCAGCTTAGAACGGCTTCAAGAGACCCAGTACTTC. It translates to CASSLERLQETQYF. The V and J genes are TRBV7-2 and TRBJ2-5; D is unresolved. V was pared by 1 base and J by 2 bases, with 8 bases between. The CDR3 totals 14 residues. Germline values: CDR1 SGHTA, CDR2 FQGNSA.